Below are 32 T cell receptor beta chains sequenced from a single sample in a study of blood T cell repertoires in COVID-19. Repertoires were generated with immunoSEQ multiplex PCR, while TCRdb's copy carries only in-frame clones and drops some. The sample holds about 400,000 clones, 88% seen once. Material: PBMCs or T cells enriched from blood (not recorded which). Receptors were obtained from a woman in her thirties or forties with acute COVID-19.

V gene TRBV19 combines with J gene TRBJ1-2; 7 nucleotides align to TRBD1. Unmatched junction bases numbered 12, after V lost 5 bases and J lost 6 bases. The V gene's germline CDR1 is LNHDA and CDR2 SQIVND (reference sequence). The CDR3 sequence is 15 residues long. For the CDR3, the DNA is TGTGCCAGTAGTCGATCTAGCGACAGGGTTGATGGCTACACCTTC. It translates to CASSRSSDRVDGYTF. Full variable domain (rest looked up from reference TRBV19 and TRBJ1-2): DGGITQSPKYLFRKEGQNVTLSCEQNLNHDAMYWYRQDPGQGLRLIYYSQIVNDFQKGDIAEGYSVSREKKESFPLTVTSAQKNPTAFYLCASSRSSDRVDGYTFGSGTRLTVV.

The CDR3 loop reads CASSPPTGSYYGYTF. CDR3 coding DNA: TGTGCCAGCTCACCTCCAACAGGGTCCTACTATGGCTACACCTTC. The chain links TRBV18 to TRBJ1-2, with a tentative D call TRBD1 (6 bases). CDR3 size: 15 residues. Trimming took off 3 bases at V and 3 bases at J, with 14 bases between the two ends. The germline CDR1 and CDR2 sequences are KGHSH and LQKENI.

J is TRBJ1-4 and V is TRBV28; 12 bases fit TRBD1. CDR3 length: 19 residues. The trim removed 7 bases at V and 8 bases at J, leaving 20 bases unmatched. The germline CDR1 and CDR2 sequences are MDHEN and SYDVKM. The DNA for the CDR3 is TGTGCCAGCAAGAGGGGAACCGGGACAGGGGGCGTTTATTGGGAAAAACTGTTTTTT. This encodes CASKRGTGTGGVYWEKLFF.

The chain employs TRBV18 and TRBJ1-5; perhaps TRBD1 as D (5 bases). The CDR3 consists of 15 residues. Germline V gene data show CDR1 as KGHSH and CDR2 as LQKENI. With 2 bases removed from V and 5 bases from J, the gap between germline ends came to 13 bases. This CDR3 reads CASSPDGQGYQPQHF. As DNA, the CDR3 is TGTGCCAGCTCACCAGACGGACAAGGATATCAGCCCCAGCATTTT.

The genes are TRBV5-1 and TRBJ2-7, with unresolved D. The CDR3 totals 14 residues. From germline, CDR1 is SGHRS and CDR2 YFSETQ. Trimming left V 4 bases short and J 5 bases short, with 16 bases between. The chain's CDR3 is CASSARDSLDEQYF. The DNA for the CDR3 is TGCGCCAGCAGCGCCCGCGACTCCCTCGACGAGCAGTACTTC.

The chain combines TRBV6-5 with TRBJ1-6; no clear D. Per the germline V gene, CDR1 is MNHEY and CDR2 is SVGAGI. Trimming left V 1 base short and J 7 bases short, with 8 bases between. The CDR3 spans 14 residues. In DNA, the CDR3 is TGTGCCAGCAGTTACTTCGGCGGGAATTCACCCCTCCACTTT. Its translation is CASSYFGGNSPLHF.

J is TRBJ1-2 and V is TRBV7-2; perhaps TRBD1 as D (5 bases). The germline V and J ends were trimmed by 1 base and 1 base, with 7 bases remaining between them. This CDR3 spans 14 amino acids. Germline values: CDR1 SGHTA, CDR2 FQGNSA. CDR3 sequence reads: CASSLGRGNYGYTF. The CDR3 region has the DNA TGTGCCAGCAGCTTAGGAAGGGGTAACTATGGCTACACCTTC.

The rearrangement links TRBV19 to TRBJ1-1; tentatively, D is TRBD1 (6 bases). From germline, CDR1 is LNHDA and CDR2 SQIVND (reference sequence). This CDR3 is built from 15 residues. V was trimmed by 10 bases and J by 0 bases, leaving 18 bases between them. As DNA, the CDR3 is TGTGCCACCATAAGCCCCACAGGGATGAACACTGAAGCTTTCTTT. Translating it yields CATISPTGMNTEAFF.

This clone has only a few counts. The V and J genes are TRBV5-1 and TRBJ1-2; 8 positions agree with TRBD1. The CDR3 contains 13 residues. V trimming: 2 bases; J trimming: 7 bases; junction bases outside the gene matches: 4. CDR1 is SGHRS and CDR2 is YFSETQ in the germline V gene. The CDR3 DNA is TGCGCCAGCAGCTTCGGACAGGGTTCTGGCTACACCTTC. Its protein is CASSFGQGSGYTF.

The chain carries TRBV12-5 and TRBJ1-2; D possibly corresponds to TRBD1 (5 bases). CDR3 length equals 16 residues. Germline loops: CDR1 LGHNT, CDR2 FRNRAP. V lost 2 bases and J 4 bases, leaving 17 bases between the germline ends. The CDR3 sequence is CASGLILGREGYGYTF. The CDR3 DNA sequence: TGTGCTAGTGGTTTGATCCTTGGCAGGGAGGGCTATGGCTACACCTTC.

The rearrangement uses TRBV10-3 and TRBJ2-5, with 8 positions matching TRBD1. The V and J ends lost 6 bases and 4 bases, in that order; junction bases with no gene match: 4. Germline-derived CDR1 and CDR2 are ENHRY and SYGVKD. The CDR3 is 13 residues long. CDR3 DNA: TGTGCCATCAGCCCCGGACAGGGAGAGACCCAGTACTTC. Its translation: CAISPGQGETQYF.

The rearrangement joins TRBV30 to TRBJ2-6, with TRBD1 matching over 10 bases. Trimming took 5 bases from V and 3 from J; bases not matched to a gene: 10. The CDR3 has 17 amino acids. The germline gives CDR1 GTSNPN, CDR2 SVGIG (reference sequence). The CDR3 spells CAWVSGTGVSGANVLTF. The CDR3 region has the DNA TGTGCCTGGGTCTCCGGGACAGGGGTAAGTGGGGCCAACGTCCTGACTTTC.

The CDR3: CATSRDRFDEQFF. The CDR3 nucleotides read TGTGCCACCAGCAGAGACAGGTTCGATGAGCAGTTCTTC. The chain couples TRBV15 to TRBJ2-1; D not certain. The CDR3 extends over 13 amino acids. Deletions cut 0 bases from V and 8 bases from J, with 8 bases between. Per the germline V gene, CDR1 is LNHNV and CDR2 is YYDKDF (reference sequence).

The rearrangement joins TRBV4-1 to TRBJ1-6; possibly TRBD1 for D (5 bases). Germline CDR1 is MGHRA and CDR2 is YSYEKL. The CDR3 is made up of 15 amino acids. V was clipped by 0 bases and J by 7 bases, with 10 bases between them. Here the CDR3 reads CASSQDAGRNSPLHF. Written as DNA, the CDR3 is TGCGCCAGCAGCCAAGATGCAGGGAGGAATTCACCCCTCCACTTT.

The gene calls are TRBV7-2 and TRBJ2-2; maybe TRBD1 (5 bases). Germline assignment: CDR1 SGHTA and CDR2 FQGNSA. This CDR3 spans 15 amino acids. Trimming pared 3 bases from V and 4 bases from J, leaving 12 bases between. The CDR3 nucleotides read TGTGCCAGCAGCTTGGGGCTAAGCTTCACCGGGGAGCTGTTTTTT. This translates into CASSLGLSFTGELFF.

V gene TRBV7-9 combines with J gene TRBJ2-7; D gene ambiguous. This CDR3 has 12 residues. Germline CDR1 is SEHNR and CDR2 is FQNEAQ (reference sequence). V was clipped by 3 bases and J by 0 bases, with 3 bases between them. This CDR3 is CASSFSSYEQYF. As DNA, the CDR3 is TGTGCCAGCAGCTTCAGCTCCTACGAGCAGTACTTC.

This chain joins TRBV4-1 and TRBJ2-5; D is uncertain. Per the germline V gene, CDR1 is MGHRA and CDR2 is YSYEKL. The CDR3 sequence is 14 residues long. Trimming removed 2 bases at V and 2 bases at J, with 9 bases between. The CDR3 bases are TGCGCCAGCAGCCAAATTAGAGGACAAGAGACCCAGTACTTC. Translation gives CASSQIRGQETQYF.

The CDR3 DNA sequence: TGTGCCAGCAGTCCCACCTACGACAGGGCTATTATCAATCAGCCCCAGCATTTT. Translated, it gives CASSPTYDRAIINQPQHF. The gene calls are TRBV6-6 and TRBJ1-5; 7 positions agree with TRBD1. This CDR3 is 18 amino acids long. Trimming removed 5 bases from V and 3 bases from J; junction bases left unmatched: 16. Germline CDR1 MNHNY, CDR2 SVGAGI (reference sequence).

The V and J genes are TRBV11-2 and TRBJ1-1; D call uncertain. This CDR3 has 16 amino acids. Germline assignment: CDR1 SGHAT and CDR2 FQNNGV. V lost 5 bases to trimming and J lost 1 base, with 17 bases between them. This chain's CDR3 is CASSPALVSTNTEAFF. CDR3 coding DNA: TGTGCCAGCAGCCCGGCTCTAGTGTCGACGAACACTGAAGCTTTCTTT.

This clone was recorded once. The CDR3 DNA sequence: TGTGCCTGGGCGGGACAGGCAAATGGCTACACCTTC. Translating it yields CAWAGQANGYTF. The rearrangement joins TRBV30 to TRBJ1-2; TRBD1 matches at 8 bases. Germline V gives CDR1 GTSNPN, CDR2 SVGIG (reference sequence). V dropped 5 bases and J dropped 6; count of bases not matched to a gene: 5. The CDR3 contains 12 residues.

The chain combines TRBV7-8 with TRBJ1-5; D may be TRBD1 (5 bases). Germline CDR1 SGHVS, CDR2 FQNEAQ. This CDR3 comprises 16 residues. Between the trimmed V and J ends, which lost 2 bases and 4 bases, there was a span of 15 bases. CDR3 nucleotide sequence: TGTGCCAGCAGCTTAAGGCGAGGGGAGGGGAATCAGCCCCAGCATTTT. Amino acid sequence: CASSLRRGEGNQPQHF. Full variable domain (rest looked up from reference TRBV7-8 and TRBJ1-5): GAGVSQSPRYKVAKRGQDVALRCDPISGHVSLFWYQQALGQGPEFLTYFQNEAQLDKSGLPSDRFFAERPEGSVSTLKIQRTQQEDSAVYLCASSLRRGEGNQPQHFGDGTRLSIL.

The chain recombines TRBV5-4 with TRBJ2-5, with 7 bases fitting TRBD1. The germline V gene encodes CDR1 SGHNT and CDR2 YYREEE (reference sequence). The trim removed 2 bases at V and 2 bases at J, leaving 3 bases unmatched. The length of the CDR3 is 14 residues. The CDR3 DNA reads TGTGCCAGCAGCTTCGGGACAGTTCAAGAGACCCAGTACTTC. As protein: CASSFGTVQETQYF.

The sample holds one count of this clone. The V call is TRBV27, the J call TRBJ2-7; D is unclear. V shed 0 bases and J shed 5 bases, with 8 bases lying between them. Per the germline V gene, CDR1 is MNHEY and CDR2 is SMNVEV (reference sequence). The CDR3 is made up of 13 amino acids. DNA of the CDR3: TGTGCCAGCAGTTTATCGTGGCAGGACGAGCAGTACTTC. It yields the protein CASSLSWQDEQYF.

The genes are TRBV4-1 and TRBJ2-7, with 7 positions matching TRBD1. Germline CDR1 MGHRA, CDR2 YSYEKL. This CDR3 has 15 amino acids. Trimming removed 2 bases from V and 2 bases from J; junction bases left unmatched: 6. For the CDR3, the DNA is TGCGCCAGCAGCCAATCCTGGACAGGCGCCTACGAGCAGTACTTC. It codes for CASSQSWTGAYEQYF.

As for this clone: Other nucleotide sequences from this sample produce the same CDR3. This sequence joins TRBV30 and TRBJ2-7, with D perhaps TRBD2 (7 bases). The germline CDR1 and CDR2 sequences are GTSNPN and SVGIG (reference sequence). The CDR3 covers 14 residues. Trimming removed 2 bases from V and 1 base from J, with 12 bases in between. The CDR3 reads CAWSRGGLSYEQYF. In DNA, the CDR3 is TGTGCCTGGAGTCGCGGGGGCCTTTCCTACGAGCAGTACTTC.

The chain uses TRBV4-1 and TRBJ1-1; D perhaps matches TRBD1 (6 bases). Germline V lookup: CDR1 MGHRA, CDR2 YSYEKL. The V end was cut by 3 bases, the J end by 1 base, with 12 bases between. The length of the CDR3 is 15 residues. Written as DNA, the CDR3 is TGCGCCAGCAGCCACCCACCGACAGGGAACACTGAAGCTTTCTTT. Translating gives CASSHPPTGNTEAFF.

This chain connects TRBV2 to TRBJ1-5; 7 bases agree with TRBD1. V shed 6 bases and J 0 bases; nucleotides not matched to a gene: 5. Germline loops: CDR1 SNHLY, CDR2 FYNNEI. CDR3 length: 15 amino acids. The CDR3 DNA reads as TGTGCCAGCAGCCGTACAGGGGATAGCAATCAGCCCCAGCATTTT. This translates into CASSRTGDSNQPQHF.

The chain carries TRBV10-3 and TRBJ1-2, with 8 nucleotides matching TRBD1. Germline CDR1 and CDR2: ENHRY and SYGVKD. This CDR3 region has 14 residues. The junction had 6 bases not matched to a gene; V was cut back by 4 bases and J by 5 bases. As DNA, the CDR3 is TGTGCCATCAGTGCGGACAGGGTGGGTTATGGCTACACCTTC. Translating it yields CAISADRVGYGYTF.

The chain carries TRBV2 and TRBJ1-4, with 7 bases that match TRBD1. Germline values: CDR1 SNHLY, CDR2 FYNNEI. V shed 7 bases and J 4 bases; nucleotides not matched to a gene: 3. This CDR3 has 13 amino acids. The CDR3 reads CASTRQGNEKLFF. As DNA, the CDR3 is TGTGCCAGCACCCGACAGGGTAATGAAAAACTGTTTTTT.

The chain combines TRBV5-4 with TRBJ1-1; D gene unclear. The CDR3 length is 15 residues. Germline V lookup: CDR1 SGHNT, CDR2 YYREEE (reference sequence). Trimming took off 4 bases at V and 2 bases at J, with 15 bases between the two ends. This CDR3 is CASSPRVGINTEAFF. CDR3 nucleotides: TGTGCCAGCAGCCCGCGAGTGGGCATAAACACTGAAGCTTTCTTT.

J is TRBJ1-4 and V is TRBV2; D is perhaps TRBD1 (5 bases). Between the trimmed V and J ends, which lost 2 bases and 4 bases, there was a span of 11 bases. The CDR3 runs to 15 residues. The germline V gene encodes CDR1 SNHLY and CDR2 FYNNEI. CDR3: CASSEWGLINEKLFF. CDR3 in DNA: TGTGCCAGCAGTGAATGGGGACTCATTAATGAAAAACTGTTTTTT.

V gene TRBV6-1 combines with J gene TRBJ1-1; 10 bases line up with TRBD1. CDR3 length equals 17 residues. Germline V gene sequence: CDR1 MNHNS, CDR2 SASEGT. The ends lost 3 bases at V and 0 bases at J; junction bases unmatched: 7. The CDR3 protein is CASSDPRTGGLNTEAFF. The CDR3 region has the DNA TGTGCCAGCAGTGATCCGAGGACAGGGGGACTGAACACTGAAGCTTTCTTT.